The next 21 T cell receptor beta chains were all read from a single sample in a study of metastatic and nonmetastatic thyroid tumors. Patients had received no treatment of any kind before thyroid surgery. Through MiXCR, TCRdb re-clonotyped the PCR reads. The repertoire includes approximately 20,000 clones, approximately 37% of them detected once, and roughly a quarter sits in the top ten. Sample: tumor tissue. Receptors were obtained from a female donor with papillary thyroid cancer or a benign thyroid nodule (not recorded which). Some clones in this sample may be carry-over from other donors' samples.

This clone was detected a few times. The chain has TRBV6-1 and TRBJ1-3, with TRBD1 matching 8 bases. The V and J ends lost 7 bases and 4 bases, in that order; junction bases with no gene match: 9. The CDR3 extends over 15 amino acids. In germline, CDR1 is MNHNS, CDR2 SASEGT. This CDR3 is CASNRDRSIGNTIYF. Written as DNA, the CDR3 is TGTGCCAGCAACCGGGACAGGTCGATCGGAAACACCATATATTTT.

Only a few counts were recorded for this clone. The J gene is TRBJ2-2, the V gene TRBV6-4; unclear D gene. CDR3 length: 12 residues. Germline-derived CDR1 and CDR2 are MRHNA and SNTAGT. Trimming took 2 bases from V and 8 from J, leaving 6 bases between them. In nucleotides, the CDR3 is TGTGCCAGCAGTGACAACGCGGGGGAGCTGTTTTTT. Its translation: CASSDNAGELFF.

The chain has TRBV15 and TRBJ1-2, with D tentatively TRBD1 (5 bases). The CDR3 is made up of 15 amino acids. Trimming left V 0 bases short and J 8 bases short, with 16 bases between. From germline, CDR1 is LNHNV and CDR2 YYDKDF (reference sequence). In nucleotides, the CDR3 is TGTGCCACCAGCAGAGACGGATGGGGGGTTGGGGGCTACACCTTC. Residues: CATSRDGWGVGGYTF.

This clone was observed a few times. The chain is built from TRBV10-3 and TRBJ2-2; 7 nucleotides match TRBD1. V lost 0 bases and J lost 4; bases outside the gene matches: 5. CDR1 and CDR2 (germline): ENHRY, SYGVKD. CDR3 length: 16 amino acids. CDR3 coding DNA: TGTGCCATCAGTGAGTCAGAGACAGGGATCACCGGGGAGCTGTTTTTT. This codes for CAISESETGITGELFF.

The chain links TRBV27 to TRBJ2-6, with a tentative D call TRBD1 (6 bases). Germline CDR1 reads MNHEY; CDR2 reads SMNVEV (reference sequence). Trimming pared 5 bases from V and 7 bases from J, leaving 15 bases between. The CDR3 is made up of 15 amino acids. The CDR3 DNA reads TGTGCCAGCAGTGCCGGACCAGGGGTCGCCAACGTCCTGACTTTC. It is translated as CASSAGPGVANVLTF.

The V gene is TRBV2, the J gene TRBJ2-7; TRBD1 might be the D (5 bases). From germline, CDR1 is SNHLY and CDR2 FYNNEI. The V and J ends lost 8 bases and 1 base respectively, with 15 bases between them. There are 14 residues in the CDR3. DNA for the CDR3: TGTGCCAGCCGGCTGGGGCTTGAGTCCTACGAGCAGTACTTC. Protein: CASRLGLESYEQYF.

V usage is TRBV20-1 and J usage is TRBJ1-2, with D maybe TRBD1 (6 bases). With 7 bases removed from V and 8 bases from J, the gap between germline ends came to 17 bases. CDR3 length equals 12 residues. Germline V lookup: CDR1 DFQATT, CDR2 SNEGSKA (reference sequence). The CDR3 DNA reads TGCAGTGGGGCAGGGGAAGTCAGCGGCTACACCTTC. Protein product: CSGAGEVSGYTF.

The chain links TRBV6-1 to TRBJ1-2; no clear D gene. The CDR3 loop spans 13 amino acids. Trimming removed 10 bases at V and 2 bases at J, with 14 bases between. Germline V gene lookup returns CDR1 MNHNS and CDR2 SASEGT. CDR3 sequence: CATLGWENYGYTF. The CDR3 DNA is TGTGCCACCCTAGGATGGGAGAACTATGGCTACACCTTC.

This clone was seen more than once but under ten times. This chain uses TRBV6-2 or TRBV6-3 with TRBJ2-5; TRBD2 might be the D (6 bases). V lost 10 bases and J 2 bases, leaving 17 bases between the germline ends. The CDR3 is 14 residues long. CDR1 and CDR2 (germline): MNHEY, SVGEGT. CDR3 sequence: CATTGVAGQETQYF. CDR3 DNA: TGTGCCACTACGGGAGTTGCGGGACAAGAGACCCAGTACTTC.

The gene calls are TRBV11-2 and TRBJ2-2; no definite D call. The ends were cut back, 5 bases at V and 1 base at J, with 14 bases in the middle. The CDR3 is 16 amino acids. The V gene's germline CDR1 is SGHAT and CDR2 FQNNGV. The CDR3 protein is CASSQTWHQNTGELFF. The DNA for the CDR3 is TGTGCCAGCAGCCAAACGTGGCACCAGAACACCGGGGAGCTGTTTTTT.

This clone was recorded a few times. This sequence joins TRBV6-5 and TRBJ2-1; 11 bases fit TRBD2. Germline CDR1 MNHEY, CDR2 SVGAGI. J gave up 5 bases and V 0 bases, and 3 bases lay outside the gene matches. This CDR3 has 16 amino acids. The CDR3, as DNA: TGTGCCAGCAGTTACTCACTAGCGGGAGTAAACAATGAGCAGTTCTTC. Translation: CASSYSLAGVNNEQFF.

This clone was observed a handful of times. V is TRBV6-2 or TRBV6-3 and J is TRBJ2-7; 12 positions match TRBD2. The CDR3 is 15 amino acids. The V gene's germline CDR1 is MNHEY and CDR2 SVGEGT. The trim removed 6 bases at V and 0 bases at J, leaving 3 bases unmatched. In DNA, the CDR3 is TGTGCCAGCAGCTCTAGCGGGGGGGGCTCCTACGAGCAGTACTTC. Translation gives CASSSSGGGSYEQYF.

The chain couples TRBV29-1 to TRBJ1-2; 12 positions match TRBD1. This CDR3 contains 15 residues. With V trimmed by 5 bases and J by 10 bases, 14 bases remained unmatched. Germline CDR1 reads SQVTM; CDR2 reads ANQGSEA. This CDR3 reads CSVSPGQGASNDYTF. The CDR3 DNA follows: TGCAGCGTTTCGCCGGGACAGGGGGCATCTAACGACTACACCTTC.

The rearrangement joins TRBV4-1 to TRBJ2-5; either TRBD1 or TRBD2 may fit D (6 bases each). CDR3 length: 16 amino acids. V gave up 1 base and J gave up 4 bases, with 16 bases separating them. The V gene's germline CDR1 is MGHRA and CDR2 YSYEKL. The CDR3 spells CASSQVWGAFSETQYF. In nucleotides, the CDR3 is TGCGCCAGCAGCCAAGTTTGGGGGGCTTTTTCAGAGACCCAGTACTTC.

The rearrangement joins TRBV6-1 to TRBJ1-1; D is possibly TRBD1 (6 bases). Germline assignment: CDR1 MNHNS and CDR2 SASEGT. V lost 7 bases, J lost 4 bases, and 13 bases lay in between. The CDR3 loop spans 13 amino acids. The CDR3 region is CASNQGSGTEAFF. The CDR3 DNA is TGTGCCAGCAATCAGGGGTCGGGCACTGAAGCTTTCTTT.

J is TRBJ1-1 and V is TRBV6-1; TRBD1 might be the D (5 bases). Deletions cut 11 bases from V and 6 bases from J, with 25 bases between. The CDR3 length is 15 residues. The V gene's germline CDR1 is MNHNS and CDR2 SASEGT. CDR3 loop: CAVEGWRALGSEAFF. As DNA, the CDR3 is TGTGCCGTAGAGGGGTGGAGAGCATTGGGGTCTGAAGCTTTCTTT.

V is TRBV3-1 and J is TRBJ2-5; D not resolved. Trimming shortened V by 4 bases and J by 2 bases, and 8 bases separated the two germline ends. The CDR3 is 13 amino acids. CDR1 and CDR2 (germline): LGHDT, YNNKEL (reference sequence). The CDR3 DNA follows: TGTGCCAGCAGCCCCGACATGCAAGAGACCCAGTACTTC. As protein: CASSPDMQETQYF.

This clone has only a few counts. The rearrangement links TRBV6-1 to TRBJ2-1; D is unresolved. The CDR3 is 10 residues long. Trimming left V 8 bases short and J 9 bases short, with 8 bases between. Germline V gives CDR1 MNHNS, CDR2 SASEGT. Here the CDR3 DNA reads TGTGCCAGCTTAGCCGGTGAGCAGTTCTTC. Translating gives CASLAGEQFF.

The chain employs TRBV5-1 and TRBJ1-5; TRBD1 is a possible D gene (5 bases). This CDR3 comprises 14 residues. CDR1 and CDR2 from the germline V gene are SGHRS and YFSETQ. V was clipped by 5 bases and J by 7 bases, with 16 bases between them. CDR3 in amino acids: CASSKGLQGQPQHF. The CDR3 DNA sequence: TGCGCCAGCAGTAAAGGACTCCAGGGACAGCCCCAGCATTTT.

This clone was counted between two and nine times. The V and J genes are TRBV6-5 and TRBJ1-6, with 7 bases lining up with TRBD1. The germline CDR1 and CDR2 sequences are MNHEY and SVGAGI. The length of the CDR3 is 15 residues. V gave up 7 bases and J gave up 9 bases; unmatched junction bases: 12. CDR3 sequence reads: CASTSEYRGASPLHF. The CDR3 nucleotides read TGTGCCAGCACTTCGGAGTACAGGGGTGCTTCACCCCTCCACTTT.

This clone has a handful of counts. CDR3 nucleotides: TGTGCCAGCAGTGTCCGGGAGATGGCAGATACGCAGTATTTT. It specifies CASSVREMADTQYF. The chain uses TRBV2 and TRBJ2-3; tentative D call: TRBD2 (6 bases). Germline loops: CDR1 SNHLY, CDR2 FYNNEI. V gave up 4 bases and J gave up 4 bases, with 12 bases separating them. The CDR3 has 14 residues.